This TCR beta chain is from a study of blood T cell repertoires in COVID-19. On the study more broadly: Nucleic acid was either cDNA or gDNA, and it came from T cells, B-cell-depleted T cells, or PBMCs.

The germline V gene encodes CDR1 SGHRS and CDR2 YFSETQ. The CDR3 covers 15 residues. The V end lost 6 bases, the J end lost 7 bases, and 22 bases lay between the germline ends. The assay was immunoSEQ multiplex PCR, and TCRdb's table has in-frame clones only and misses some. Of a few hundred thousand clones in the sample, around 90% were seen once. Sample: peripheral blood. V gene TRBV5-1 combines with J gene TRBJ1-1, with D maybe TRBD1 (5 bases). The source of this sequence is a man aged 50-59 years with acute or convalescent COVID-19. CDR3 sequence (DNA): TGCGCCAGCAACATGCTCGGGGACTTCTCCAGTGAAGCTTTCTTT. This codes for CASNMLGDFSSEAFF.